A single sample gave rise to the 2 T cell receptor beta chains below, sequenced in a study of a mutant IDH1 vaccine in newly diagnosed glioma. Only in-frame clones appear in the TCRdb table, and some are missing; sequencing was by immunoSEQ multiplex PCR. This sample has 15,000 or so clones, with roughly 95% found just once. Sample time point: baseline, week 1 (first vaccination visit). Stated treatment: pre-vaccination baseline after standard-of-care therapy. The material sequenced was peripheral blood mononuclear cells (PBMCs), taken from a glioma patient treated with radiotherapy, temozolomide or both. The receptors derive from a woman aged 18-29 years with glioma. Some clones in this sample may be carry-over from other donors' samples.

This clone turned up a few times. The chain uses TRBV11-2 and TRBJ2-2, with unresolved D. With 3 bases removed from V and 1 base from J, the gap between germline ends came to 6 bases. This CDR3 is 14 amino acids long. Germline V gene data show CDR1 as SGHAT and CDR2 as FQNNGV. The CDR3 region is CASSLERNTGELFF. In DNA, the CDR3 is TGTGCCAGCAGCTTGGAGCGGAACACCGGGGAGCTGTTTTTT.

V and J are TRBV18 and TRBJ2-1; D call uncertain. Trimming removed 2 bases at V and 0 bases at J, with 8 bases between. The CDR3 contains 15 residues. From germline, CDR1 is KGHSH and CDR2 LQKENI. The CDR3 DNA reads TGTGCCAGCTCACCATCGGCCGGCTCCTACAATGAGCAGTTCTTC. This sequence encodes CASSPSAGSYNEQFF. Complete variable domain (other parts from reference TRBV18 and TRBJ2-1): NAGVMQNPRHLVRRRGQEARLRCSPMKGHSHVYWYRQLPEEGLKFMVYLQKENIIDESGMPKERFSAEFPKEGPSILRIQQVVRGDSAAYFCASSPSAGSYNEQFFGPGTRLTVL.